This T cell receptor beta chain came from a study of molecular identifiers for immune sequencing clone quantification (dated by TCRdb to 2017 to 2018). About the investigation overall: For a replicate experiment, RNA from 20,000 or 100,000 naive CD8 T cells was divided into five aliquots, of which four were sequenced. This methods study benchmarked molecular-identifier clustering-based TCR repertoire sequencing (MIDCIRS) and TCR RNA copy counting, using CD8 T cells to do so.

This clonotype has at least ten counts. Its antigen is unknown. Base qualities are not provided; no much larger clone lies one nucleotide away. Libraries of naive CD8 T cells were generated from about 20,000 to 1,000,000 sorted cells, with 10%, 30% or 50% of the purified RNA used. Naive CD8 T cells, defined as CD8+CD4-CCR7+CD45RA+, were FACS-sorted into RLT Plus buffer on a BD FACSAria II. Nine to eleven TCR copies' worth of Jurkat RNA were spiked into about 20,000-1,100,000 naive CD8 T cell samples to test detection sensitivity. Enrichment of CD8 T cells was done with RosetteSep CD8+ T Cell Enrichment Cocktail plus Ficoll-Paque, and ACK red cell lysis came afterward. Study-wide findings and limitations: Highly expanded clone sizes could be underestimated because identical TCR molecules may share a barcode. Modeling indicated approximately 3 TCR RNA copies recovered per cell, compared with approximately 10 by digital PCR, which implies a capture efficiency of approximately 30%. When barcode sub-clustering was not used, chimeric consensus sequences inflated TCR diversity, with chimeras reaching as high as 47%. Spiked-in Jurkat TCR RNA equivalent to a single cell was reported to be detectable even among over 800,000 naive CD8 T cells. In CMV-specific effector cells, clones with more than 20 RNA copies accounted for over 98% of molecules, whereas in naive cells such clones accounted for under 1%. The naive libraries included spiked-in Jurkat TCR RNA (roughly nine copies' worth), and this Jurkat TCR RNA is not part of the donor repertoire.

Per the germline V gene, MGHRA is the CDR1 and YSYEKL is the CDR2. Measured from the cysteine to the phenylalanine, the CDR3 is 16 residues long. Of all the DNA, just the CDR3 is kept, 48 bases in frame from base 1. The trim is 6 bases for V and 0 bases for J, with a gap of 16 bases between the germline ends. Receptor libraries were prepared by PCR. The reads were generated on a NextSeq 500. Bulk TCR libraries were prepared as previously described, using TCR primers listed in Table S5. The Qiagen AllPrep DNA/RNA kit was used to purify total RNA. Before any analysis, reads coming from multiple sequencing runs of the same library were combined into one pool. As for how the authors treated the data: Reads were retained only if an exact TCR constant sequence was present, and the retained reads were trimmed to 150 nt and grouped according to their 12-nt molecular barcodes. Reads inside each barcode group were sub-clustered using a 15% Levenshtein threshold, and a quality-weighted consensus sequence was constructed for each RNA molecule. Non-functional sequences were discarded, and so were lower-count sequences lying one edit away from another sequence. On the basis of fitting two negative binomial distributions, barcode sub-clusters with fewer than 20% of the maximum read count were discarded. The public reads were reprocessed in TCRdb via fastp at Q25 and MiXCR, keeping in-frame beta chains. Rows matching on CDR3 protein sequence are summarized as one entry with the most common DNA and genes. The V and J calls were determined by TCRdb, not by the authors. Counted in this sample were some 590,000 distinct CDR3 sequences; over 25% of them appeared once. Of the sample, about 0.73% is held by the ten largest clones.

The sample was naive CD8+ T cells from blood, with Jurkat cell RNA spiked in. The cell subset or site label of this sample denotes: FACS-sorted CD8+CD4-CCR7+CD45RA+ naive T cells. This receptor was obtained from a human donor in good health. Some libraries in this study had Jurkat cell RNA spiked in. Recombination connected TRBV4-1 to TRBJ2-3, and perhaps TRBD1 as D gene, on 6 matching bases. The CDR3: CASRPSEDSSTDTQYF. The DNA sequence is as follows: TGCGCCAGCAGGCCAAGTGAGGACAGTAGCACAGATACGCAGTATTTT.